Listed below are T cell receptor beta chains from one sample, sequenced in a study of blood T cell repertoires in COVID-19. Some clones are missing from TCRdb's copy, which holds only in-frame ones; the method was immunoSEQ multiplex PCR. The sample has about 99,000 clones; 89% are singletons. Sample: peripheral blood. The receptors stem from a woman of 80 years or more in a cohort sampled during active COVID-19. The CDR3 runs from the conserved cysteine through the conserved F or W. A D gene is named only where the DNA matches it firmly. Some rows have no size entry. The others give once, few or many, or a class for an expanded clone.

J,V,D,size,CDR3,DNA
TRBJ2-3,TRBV4-1,-,-,CASSQEGLSGLYTQYF,TGCGCCAGCAGCCAAGAGGGGCTTAGCGGACTTTATACGCAGTATTTT
TRBJ2-1,TRBV9,-,once,CASSVGTLGRGDNEQFF,TGTGCCAGCAGCGTAGGGACCTTGGGGCGTGGGGACAATGAGCAGTTCTTC
TRBJ2-5,TRBV12-5,-,-,CASERQETQYF,TGTGCTAGTGAGAGGCAAGAGACCCAGTACTTC
TRBJ1-1,TRBV6-6,-,-,CASSYGSKMNTEAFF,TGTGCCAGCAGTTACGGGAGTAAAATGAACACTGAAGCTTTCTTT
TRBJ1-2,TRBV6-5,-,-,CASTSGSRYGYTF,TGTGCCAGCACGTCCGGGTCCCGCTATGGCTACACCTTC
TRBJ1-1,TRBV5-6,TRBD1,once,CASSLTDRMNTEAFF,TGTGCCAGCAGCTTGACGGACAGGATGAACACTGAAGCTTTCTTT
TRBJ2-1,TRBV20-1,TRBD2,-,CSASLTSGRALNNEQFF,TGCAGTGCTAGTTTGACTAGCGGGAGGGCCCTTAACAATGAGCAGTTCTTC
TRBJ1-1,TRBV19,TRBD1,-,CASGRQGSTEAFF,TGTGCCAGTGGAAGACAGGGGTCCACTGAAGCTTTCTTT
TRBJ2-1,TRBV18,TRBD2,-,CASSRGGKVNEQFF,TGTGCCAGCTCACGGGGAGGGAAGGTTAATGAGCAGTTCTTC
TRBJ2-3,TRBV6-4,TRBD2,-,CASRALAGVSDTQYF,TGTGCCAGCAGAGCTCTCGCGGGAGTGTCAGATACGCAGTATTTT
TRBJ1-1,TRBV5-1,-,-,CASSLVPGMNTEAFF,TGCGCCAGCAGCTTGGTTCCAGGGATGAACACTGAAGCTTTCTTT
TRBJ2-7,TRBV3-1/TRBV3-2,TRBD2,-,CASSPSTSGYEQYF,TGTGCCAGCAGCCCATCGACTAGCGGATACGAGCAGTACTTC
TRBJ1-3,TRBV5-1,-,-,CASSPGGTATSGNTIYF,TGCGCCAGCAGCCCTGGGGGGACCGCTACCTCTGGAAACACCATATATTTT
TRBJ2-2,TRBV5-6,-,-,CASSLLGAPDTGELFF,TGTGCCAGCAGCCTCTTGGGGGCGCCGGACACCGGGGAGCTGTTTTTT
TRBJ2-5,TRBV5-1,TRBD1,-,CASSFAGGTMEENDETQYF,TGCGCCAGCAGCTTTGCAGGGGGCACCATGGAGGAAAATGATGAGACCCAGTACTTC
TRBJ1-2,TRBV28,-,-,CASSLAGTNYGYTF,TGTGCCAGCAGTTTGGCAGGGACTAACTATGGCTACACCTTC
TRBJ2-3,TRBV24-1,TRBD1,-,CATSPTGGVTDTQYF,TGTGCCACTAGCCCTACAGGGGGCGTCACAGATACGCAGTATTTT
TRBJ1-6,TRBV6-1,TRBD1,-,CASSEGRQGQGAYSPLHF,TGTGCCAGCAGTGAAGGGAGACAAGGACAGGGGGCTTATTCACCCCTCCACTTT
TRBJ2-1,TRBV5-1,-,-,CASSLVGEPYNEQFF,TGCGCCAGCAGCTTGGTCGGGGAACCCTACAATGAGCAGTTCTTC
TRBJ1-1,TRBV5-4,TRBD1,-,CASSLTGGRMNTEAFF,TGTGCCAGCAGCCTGACAGGGGGGAGGATGAACACTGAAGCTTTCTTT
TRBJ2-5,TRBV12-5,TRBD1,-,CASGAPGTGHQETQYF,TGTGCTAGTGGTGCCCCCGGGACAGGCCACCAAGAGACCCAGTACTTC
TRBJ1-1,TRBV7-6,-,-,CASSLGTSGSTEAFF,TGTGCCAGCAGCTTAGGTACCAGCGGTAGCACTGAAGCTTTCTTT
TRBJ2-1,TRBV5-1,-,-,CASRHSGTLGNEQFF,TGCGCCAGCAGACACTCAGGTACGCTCGGCAATGAGCAGTTCTTC
TRBJ1-1,TRBV7-3,-,-,CASSPSGQPREEAFF,TGTGCCAGCAGCCCAAGTGGGCAGCCGCGAGAGGAAGCTTTCTTT
TRBJ1-1,TRBV6-5,-,-,CASRRGRGGTEAFF,TGTGCCAGCAGACGGGGTCGGGGAGGCACTGAAGCTTTCTTT
TRBJ2-7,TRBV18,TRBD1,-,CASSPMTGSPSSYEQYF,TGTGCCAGCTCACCAATGACAGGGTCCCCGAGCTCCTACGAGCAGTACTTC
TRBJ2-1,TRBV6-5,TRBD2,-,CASRSGLAGVMQFF,TGTGCCAGCAGGTCCGGGCTAGCGGGAGTCATGCAGTTCTTC
TRBJ1-2,TRBV9,-,-,CASSVVTGPGLGDGYTF,TGTGCCAGCAGCGTAGTCACAGGGCCAGGATTAGGTGATGGCTACACCTTC
TRBJ1-1,TRBV2,TRBD1,-,CASRTGGLGNTEAFF,TGTGCCAGCAGGACAGGGGGCTTGGGGAACACTGAAGCTTTCTTT
TRBJ1-1,TRBV6-1,-,-,CASSANFGVDVVNTEAFF,TGTGCCAGCAGTGCAAATTTCGGGGTGGATGTAGTGAACACTGAAGCTTTCTTT
TRBJ2-1,TRBV27,TRBD2,-,CASIRLAVWNEQFF,TGTGCCAGCATAAGACTAGCGGTTTGGAATGAGCAGTTCTTC
TRBJ1-5,TRBV10-2,-,-,CASSERGDQPQHF,TGCGCCAGCAGTGAACGGGGTGATCAGCCCCAGCATTTT
TRBJ1-1,TRBV28,-,once,CASGDTLMNTEAFF,TGTGCCAGCGGGGACACGCTGATGAACACTGAAGCTTTCTTT
TRBJ2-5,TRBV7-9,-,-,CASSLEGVLGETQYF,TGTGCCAGCAGCTTAGAAGGGGTTTTAGGGGAGACCCAGTACTTC
TRBJ2-1,TRBV3-1/TRBV3-2,-,-,CASGTGPNEQFF,TGTGCCAGCGGAACAGGGCCGAATGAGCAGTTCTTC
TRBJ2-1,TRBV18,TRBD2,-,CASSPRLAGGDEQFF,TGTGCCAGCTCCCCTCGACTAGCGGGAGGAGATGAGCAGTTCTTC
TRBJ2-3,TRBV6-6,TRBD1,-,CASSTGTGSTDTQYF,TGTGCCAGCAGCACCGGGACAGGAAGCACAGATACGCAGTATTTT
TRBJ2-7,TRBV11-2,-,-,CASSLGAVYEQYF,TGTGCCAGCAGCTTAGGAGCGGTTTACGAGCAGTACTTC
TRBJ1-4,TRBV9,-,-,CASSPSRGSSEKLFF,TGTGCCAGCAGCCCCAGCCGGGGGTCTAGTGAAAAACTGTTTTTT
TRBJ2-7,TRBV7-2,-,-,CASSLAAGSSYEQYF,TGTGCCAGCAGCTTAGCAGCCGGGTCCTCCTACGAGCAGTACTTC
TRBJ1-1,TRBV4-2,TRBD1,-,CASSLDRAEAFF,TGTGCCAGCAGCCTCGACAGGGCTGAAGCTTTCTTT
TRBJ1-4,TRBV4-2,TRBD1,-,CASSQSLVGQGGPNEKLFF,TGTGCCAGCAGCCAAAGCCTAGTCGGACAGGGGGGGCCTAATGAAAAACTGTTTTTT
TRBJ1-1,TRBV19,-,-,CASSIDPRQNTEAFF,TGTGCCAGTAGTATAGACCCACGACAGAACACTGAAGCTTTCTTT
TRBJ2-3,TRBV29-1,TRBD2,-,CSVGGIAGGITDTQYF,TGCAGCGTTGGGGGAATAGCGGGAGGGATCACAGATACGCAGTATTTT
TRBJ2-5,TRBV19,-,-,CARSRIRVIEETQYF,TGTGCCAGGAGTAGAATCAGGGTAATAGAAGAGACCCAGTACTTC
TRBJ2-1,TRBV24-1,-,-,CATSDPALRNEQFF,TGTGCCACCAGTGATCCTGCCTTGCGCAATGAGCAGTTCTTC
TRBJ1-2,TRBV20-1,-,-,CSATDGLGYTF,TGCAGTGCCACCGACGGGTTGGGCTACACCTTC
TRBJ1-1,TRBV10-2,TRBD1,-,CASRANQGGRTEAFF,TGCGCCAGCAGAGCAAACCAGGGGGGACGGACTGAAGCTTTCTTT
TRBJ2-7,TRBV2,-,-,CASSRGTYEQYF,TGTGCCAGCAGTCGCGGCACCTACGAGCAGTACTTC
TRBJ2-7,TRBV24-1,TRBD2,-,CATSDPGGGGQYF,TGTGCCACCAGTGACCCCGGGGGGGGAGGGCAGTACTTC
TRBJ2-7,TRBV14,TRBD2,-,CASSLPRGREGRYEQYF,TGTGCCAGCAGCCTCCCCCGGGGGCGGGAGGGCCGGTACGAGCAGTACTTC